Detailed here is one T cell receptor (beta chain). The antigen remains unidentified. The sample originates from a study of cytomegalovirus exposure and HLA in healthy donors. Study observations and caveats: Rarity marked most TCR sequences, yet some public TCRs occurred in many donors.

V dropped 11 bases and J dropped 3 bases, with 17 bases sitting between them. The CDR3 is made up of 13 amino acids. CDR1 and CDR2 from the germline V gene are SNHLY and FYNNEI. The study ran its PCR with 60 Vbeta and 13 Jbeta primers. Here immunoSEQ multiplex PCR was the method, and the copy in TCRdb shows in-frame clones only, minus some. The sample has around 83,000 clones; 78% are singletons. Sequencing input: PBMCs. The TCR sequence derives from a male donor in good health and CMV-seropositive. The V call is TRBV2, the J call TRBJ2-7; D gene unclear. The CDR3 protein is CACPTYSNYEQYF. The CDR3 DNA reads as TGTGCCTGCCCAACGTACTCAAACTACGAGCAGTACTTC.